A selection of T cell receptor beta chains follows, all from one sample in a study of T cell changes during pregnancy in multiple sclerosis. Assay: immunoSEQ multiplex PCR; the TCRdb copy retains only in-frame clones and omits some. The repertoire consists of about 67,000 clones, with approximately 90% occurring once and the leading ten covering under 1.5%. Sequences were derived from peripheral blood, sampled in the second trimester of pregnancy. These receptors were collected from a female donor with multiple sclerosis, enrolled in a pregnancy study. Each CDR3 is given with its conserved first and last residue. D genes are given only for firm matches. Size is omitted from some rows. Given values are once, few, many or a class for expanded clones.

V gene: TRBV9
D gene: NA
J gene: TRBJ1-1
clone size: NA
CDR3 DNA: TGTGCCAGCAGCCCGCGGTCGGGCACTGAAGCTTTCTTT
CDR3 protein: CASSPRSGTEAFF

V gene: TRBV11-2
D gene: NA
J gene: TRBJ2-5
clone size: NA
CDR3 DNA: TGTGCCAGCAGCTTAGATTGGGGTAGCGCGGAGACCCAGTACTTC
CDR3 protein: CASSLDWGSAETQYF

V gene: TRBV7-7
D gene: NA
J gene: TRBJ2-5
clone size: NA
CDR3 DNA: TGTGCCAGCAGCCAGGTCGCCAGGGGCCAGGAGACCCAGTACTTC
CDR3 protein: CASSQVARGQETQYF

V gene: TRBV18
D gene: NA
J gene: TRBJ1-1
clone size: NA
CDR3 DNA: TGTGCTTCCGCGGAGGGTATGAACACTGAAGCTTTCTTT
CDR3 protein: CASAEGMNTEAFF

V gene: TRBV7-9
D gene: TRBD1
J gene: TRBJ2-7
clone size: NA
CDR3 DNA: TGTGCCAGCAGCTATACAGGGGGCCCCTCCTACGAGCAGTACTTC
CDR3 protein: CASSYTGGPSYEQYF

V gene: TRBV7-6
D gene: TRBD2
J gene: TRBJ2-3
clone size: few
CDR3 DNA: TGTGCCAGCAGCCCTCCTCGGGGGGAAGATACGCAGTATTTT
CDR3 protein: CASSPPRGEDTQYF

V gene: TRBV5-1
D gene: NA
J gene: TRBJ1-1
clone size: NA
CDR3 DNA: TGCGCCAGCAGCTTGGACAGGACCGCGAACGTCGAAGCTTTCTTT
CDR3 protein: CASSLDRTANVEAFF

V gene: TRBV6-5
D gene: TRBD1
J gene: TRBJ1-5
clone size: NA
CDR3 DNA: TGTGCCAGCAGTCTACAGGGGGCGGATCAGCCCCAGCATTTT
CDR3 protein: CASSLQGADQPQHF

V gene: TRBV19
D gene: TRBD1
J gene: TRBJ1-4
clone size: NA
CDR3 DNA: TGTGCCAGTAGTATCCTGGACAGGAATGAAAAACTGTTTTTT
CDR3 protein: CASSILDRNEKLFF

V gene: TRBV9
D gene: NA
J gene: TRBJ2-5
clone size: NA
CDR3 DNA: TGTGCCAGCAGCGCTTTGGGGGGGGCCCTCCAAGAGACCCAGTACTTC
CDR3 protein: CASSALGGALQETQYF